The 5 T cell receptor beta chains below were found in one sample sequenced in a study of human T cells and chemical hapten exposure (dated by TCRdb to the early 2020s). What the time point label conveys for this sample: patch test 3, about 24 weeks after DPC sensitization. Per the publication, the treatment or condition label means: therapeutic diphenylcyclopropenone sensitization with weekly scalp DPC. The library relied on RACE. Reads for this sample came from a NextSeq 500. Using fastp trimming at Q25 and MiXCR clonotype assembly, TCRdb reanalyzed the public sequencing data and kept in-frame beta chains. Every CDR3 protein is listed once, alongside the most common genes and DNA of its rows. This sample gives some 71,000 distinct CDR3 sequences in total; around 10% of them show up just once. The ten largest make up roughly 1.5% of the sample. This material consisted of whole blood, taken in connection with sensitization to the hapten diphenylcyclopropenone (DPC). The source of these receptors is a woman aged 45-59 years with alopecia areata. Some clones in this sample may be carry-over from other donors' samples.

This chain connects TRBV11-2 to TRBJ2-3, with 9 bases aligning to TRBD1. The CDR3 loop spans 14 amino acids. V lost 3 bases to trimming and J lost 6 bases; unmatched junction nucleotides: 4. CDR1 SGHAT and CDR2 FQNNGV come from the germline V gene. The CDR3 loop reads CASSLRTGEDTQYF. In nucleotides, the CDR3 is TGTGCCAGCAGCTTGAGGACAGGGGAGGATACGCAGTATTTT.

This clonotype was seen only a few times. The V and J genes are TRBV10-3 and TRBJ2-5; 7 bases are a match to TRBD1. This CDR3 has 15 residues. Per the germline V gene, CDR1 is ENHRY and CDR2 is SYGVKD. J lost 1 base, V lost 5 bases, and 7 bases had no gene match. The CDR3 DNA reads as TGTGCCATCAGTAACAGGGGATCGGTCCAAGAGACCCAGTACTTC. Translating gives CAISNRGSVQETQYF.

The chain is built from TRBV6-6 and TRBJ2-7; TRBD2 is a possible D gene (5 bases). CDR3 size: 15 residues. Germline assignment: CDR1 MNHNY and CDR2 SVGAGI (reference sequence). Trimming stripped 3 bases from V and 4 bases from J, with 16 bases between. CDR3 in DNA: TGTGCCAGCAGTTATTCTGGTGAGGGCCGGTACGAGCAGTACTTC. Translated, it gives CASSYSGEGRYEQYF.

The V and J genes are TRBV28 and TRBJ1-2, with no clear D. The CDR3 is 11 amino acids. Germline loops: CDR1 MDHEN, CDR2 SYDVKM. The ends were cut back, 8 bases at V and 1 base at J, with 5 bases in the middle. CDR3 sequence: CASGDNYGYTF. The CDR3 DNA sequence: TGTGCCAGCGGAGATAACTATGGCTACACCTTC.

This clonotype came up a few times. The rearrangement uses TRBV7-2 and TRBJ2-3, with TRBD1 matching 7 bases. V lost 5 bases and J lost 5; bases outside the gene matches: 10. Germline CDR1 SGHTA, CDR2 FQGNSA. The CDR3 has 15 amino acids. This CDR3 reads CASSLTGLREDTQYF. As DNA, the CDR3 is TGTGCCAGCAGCCTGACAGGGCTCCGGGAAGATACGCAGTATTTT.